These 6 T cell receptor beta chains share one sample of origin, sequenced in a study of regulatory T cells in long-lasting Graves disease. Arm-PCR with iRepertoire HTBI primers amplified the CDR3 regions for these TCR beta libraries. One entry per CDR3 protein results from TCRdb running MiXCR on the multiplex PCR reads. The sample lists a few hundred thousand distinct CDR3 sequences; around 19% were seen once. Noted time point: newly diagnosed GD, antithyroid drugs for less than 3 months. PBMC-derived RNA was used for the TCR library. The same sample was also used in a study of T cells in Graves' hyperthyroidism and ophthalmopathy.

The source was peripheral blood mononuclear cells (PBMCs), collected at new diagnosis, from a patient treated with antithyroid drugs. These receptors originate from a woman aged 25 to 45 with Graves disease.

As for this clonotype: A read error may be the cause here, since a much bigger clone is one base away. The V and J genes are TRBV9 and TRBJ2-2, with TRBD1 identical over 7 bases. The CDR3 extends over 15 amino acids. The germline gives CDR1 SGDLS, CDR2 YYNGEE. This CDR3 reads CTSSVGDRVTGELFF. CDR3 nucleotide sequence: TGTACCAGCAGCGTAGGTGACAGGGTCACCGGGGAGCTGTTTTTT.

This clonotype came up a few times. CDR3 DNA sequence: TGTGCCAGCAGGCGGGGACAGGCCTATGGCTACACCTTC. The encoded protein is CASRRGQAYGYTF. V is TRBV7-9 and J is TRBJ1-2; 8 bases align to TRBD1. V trimming: 6 bases; J trimming: 4 bases; junction bases outside the gene matches: 4. The CDR3 has 13 residues. Per germline, CDR1 SEHNR and CDR2 FQNEAQ (reference sequence). The full variable domain, in which reference TRBV7-9 and TRBJ1-2 provide the parts outside the CDR3, is DTGVSQNPRHKITKRGQNVTFRCDPISEHNRLYWYRQTLGQGPEFLTYFQNEAQLEKSRLLSDRFSAERPKGSFSTLEIQRTEQGDSAMYLCASRRGQAYGYTFGSGTRLTVV.

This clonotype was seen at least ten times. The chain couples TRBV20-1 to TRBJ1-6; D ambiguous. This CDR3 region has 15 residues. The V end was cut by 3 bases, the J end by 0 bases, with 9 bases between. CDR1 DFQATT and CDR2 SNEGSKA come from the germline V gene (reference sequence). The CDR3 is CSASDPSSYNSPLHF. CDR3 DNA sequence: TGCAGTGCTAGTGACCCCAGCTCCTATAATTCACCCCTCCACTTT.

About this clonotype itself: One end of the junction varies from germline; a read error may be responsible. The CDR3 reads CASSLAQNERFF. CDR3 coding DNA: TGTGCCAGCAGCTTGGCGCAGAATGAGCGGTTCTTC. The chain uses TRBV5-4 and TRBJ2-1; D is uncertain. Germline CDR1 reads SGHNT; CDR2 reads YYREEE (reference sequence). The CDR3 loop spans 12 amino acids.

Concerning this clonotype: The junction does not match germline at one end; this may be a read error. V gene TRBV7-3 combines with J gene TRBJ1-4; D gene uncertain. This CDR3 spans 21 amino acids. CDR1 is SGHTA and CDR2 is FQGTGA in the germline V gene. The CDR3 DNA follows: TGTGCCAGCAGCTTAAGGTGGCAGGATTTAGGATGGCGGCTTGTTAATGAAAATCTGTGTTTT. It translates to CASSLRWQDLGWRLVNENLCF.

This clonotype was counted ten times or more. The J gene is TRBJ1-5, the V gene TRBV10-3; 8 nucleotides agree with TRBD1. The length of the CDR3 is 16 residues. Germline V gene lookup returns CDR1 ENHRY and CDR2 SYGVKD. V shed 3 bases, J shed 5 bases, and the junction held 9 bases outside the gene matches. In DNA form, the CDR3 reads TGTGCCATCAGTGACCCAGGGGGCGGTCGGGATCAGCCCCAGCATTTT. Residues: CAISDPGGGRDQPQHF.